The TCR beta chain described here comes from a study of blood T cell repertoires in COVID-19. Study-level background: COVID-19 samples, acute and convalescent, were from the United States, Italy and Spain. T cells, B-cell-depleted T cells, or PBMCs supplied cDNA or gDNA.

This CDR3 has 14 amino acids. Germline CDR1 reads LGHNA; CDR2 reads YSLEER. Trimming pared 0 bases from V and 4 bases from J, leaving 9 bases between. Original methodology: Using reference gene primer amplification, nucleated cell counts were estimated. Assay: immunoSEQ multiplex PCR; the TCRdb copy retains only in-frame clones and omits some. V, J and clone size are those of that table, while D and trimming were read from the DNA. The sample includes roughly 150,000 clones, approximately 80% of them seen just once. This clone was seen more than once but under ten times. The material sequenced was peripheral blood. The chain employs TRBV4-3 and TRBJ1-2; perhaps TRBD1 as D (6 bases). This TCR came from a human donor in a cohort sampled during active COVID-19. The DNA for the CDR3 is TGCGCCAGCAGCCAAGATCAGGGGCTCTATGGCTACACCTTC. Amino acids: CASSQDQGLYGYTF.